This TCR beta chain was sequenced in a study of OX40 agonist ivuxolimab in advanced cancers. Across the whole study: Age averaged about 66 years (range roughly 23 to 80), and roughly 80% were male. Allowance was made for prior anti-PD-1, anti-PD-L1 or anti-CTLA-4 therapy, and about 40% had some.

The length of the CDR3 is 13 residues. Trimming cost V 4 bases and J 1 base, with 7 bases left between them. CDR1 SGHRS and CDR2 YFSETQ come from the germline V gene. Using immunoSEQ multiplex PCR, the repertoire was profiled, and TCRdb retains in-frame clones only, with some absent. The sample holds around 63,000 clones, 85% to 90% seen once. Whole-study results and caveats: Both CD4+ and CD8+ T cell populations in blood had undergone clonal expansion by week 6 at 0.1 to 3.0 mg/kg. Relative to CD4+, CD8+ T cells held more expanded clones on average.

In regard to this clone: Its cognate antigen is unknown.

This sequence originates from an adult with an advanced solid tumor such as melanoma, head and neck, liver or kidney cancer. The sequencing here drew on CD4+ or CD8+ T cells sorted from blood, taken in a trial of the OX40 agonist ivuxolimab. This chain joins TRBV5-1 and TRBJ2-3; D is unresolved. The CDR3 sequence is CASSDTGTDTQYF. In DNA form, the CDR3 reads TGCGCCAGCAGCGATACAGGCACAGATACGCAGTATTTT.